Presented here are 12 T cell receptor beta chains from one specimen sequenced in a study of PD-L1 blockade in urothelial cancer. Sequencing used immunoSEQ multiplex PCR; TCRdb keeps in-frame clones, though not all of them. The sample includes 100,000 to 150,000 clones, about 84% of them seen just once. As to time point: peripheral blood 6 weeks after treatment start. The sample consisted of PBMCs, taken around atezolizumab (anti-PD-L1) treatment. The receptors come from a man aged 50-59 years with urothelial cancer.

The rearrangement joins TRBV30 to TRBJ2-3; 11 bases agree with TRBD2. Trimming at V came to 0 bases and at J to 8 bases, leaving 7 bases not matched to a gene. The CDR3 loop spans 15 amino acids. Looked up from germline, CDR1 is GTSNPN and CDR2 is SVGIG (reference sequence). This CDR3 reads CAWSVPSGGSGTQYF. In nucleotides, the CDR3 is TGTGCCTGGAGTGTACCTAGCGGGGGGTCAGGTACGCAGTATTTT.

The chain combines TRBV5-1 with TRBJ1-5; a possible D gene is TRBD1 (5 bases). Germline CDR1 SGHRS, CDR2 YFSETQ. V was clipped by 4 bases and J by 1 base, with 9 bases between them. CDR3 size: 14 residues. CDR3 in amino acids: CASSGGESNQPQHF. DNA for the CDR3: TGCGCCAGCAGCGGAGGGGAGAGCAATCAGCCCCAGCATTTT.

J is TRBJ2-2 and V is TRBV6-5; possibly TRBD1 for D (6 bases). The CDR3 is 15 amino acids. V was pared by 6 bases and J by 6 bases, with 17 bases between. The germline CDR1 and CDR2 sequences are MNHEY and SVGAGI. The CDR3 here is CASSTGINRAGELFF. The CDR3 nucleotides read TGTGCCAGCAGCACAGGGATAAATCGAGCCGGGGAGCTGTTTTTT.

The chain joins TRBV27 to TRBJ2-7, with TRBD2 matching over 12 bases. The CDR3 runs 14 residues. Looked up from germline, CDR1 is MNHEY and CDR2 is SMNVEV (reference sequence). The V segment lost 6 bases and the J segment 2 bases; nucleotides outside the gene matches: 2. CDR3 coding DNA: TGTGCCAGCAGAAGGACTAGCGGGACCTACGAGCAGTACTTC. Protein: CASRRTSGTYEQYF.

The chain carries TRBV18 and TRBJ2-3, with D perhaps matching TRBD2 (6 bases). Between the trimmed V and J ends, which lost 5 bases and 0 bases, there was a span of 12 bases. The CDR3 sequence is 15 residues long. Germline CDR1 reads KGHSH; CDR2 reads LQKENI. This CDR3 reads CASSLSGPSTDTQYF. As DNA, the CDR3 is TGTGCCAGCTCATTGAGCGGGCCGAGCACAGATACGCAGTATTTT. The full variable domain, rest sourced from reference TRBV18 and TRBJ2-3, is NAGVMQNPRHLVRRRGQEARLRCSPMKGHSHVYWYRQLPEEGLKFMVYLQKENIIDESGMPKERFSAEFPKEGPSILRIQQVVRGDSAAYFCASSLSGPSTDTQYFGPGTRLTVL.

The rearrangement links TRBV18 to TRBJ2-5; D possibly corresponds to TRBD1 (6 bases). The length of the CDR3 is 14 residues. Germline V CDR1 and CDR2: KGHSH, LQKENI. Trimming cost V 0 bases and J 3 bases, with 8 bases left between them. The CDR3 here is CASSPPGHEETQYF. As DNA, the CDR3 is TGTGCCAGCTCACCACCGGGACACGAAGAGACCCAGTACTTC.

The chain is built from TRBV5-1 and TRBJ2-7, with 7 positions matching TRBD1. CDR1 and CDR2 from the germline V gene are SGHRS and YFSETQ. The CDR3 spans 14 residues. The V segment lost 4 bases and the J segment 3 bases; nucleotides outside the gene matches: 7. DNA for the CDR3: TGCGCCAGCAGCCCGACAGGGAAACACTACGAGCAGTACTTC. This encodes CASSPTGKHYEQYF.

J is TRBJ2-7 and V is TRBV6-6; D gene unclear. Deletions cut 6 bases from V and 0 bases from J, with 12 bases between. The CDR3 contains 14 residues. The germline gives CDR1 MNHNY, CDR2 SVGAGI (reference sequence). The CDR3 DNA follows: TGTGCCAGCAGATCTACTGGTAGCTCCTACGAGCAGTACTTC. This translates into CASRSTGSSYEQYF.

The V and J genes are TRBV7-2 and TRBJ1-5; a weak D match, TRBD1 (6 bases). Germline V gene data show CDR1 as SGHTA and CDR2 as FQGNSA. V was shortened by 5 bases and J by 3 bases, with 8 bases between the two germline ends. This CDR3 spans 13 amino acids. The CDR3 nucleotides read TGTGCCAGCAGCCGACAGGACAATCAGCCCCAGCATTTT. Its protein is CASSRQDNQPQHF.

Here the CDR3 DNA reads TGTGCCACCAGCAGAGAACCCCCCCCTTTTGAGCGGGCCGGGGATACGCAGTATTTT. This encodes CATSREPPPFERAGDTQYF. V gene TRBV15 combines with J gene TRBJ2-3; D possibly corresponds to TRBD2 (6 bases). This CDR3 comprises 19 residues. From germline, CDR1 is LNHNV and CDR2 YYDKDF (reference sequence). Trimming left V 0 bases short and J 6 bases short, with 25 bases between. Together with reference TRBV15 and TRBJ2-3, the CDR3 gives the full variable domain: DAMVIQNPRYQVTQFGKPVTLSCSQTLNHNVMYWYQQKSSQAPKLLFHYYDKDFNNEADTPDNFQSRRPNTSFCFLDIRSPGLGDTAMYLCATSREPPPFERAGDTQYFGPGTRLTVL.

The chain's CDR3 is CASSPLDTSHYNEQFF. DNA for the CDR3: TGTGCCAGCAGCCCCCTGGACACCTCACACTACAATGAGCAGTTCTTC. V and J are TRBV7-9 and TRBJ2-1; D is perhaps TRBD1 (5 bases). There are 16 residues in the CDR3. Germline CDR1 SEHNR, CDR2 FQNEAQ (reference sequence). The V end was cut by 5 bases, the J end by 3 bases, with 17 bases between.

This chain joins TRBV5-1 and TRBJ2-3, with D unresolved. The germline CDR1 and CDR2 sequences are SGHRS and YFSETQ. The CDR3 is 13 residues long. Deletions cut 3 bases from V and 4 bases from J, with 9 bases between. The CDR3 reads CASSSRIADTQYF. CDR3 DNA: TGCGCCAGCAGCTCTAGAATCGCAGATACGCAGTATTTT.